Following are 8 T cell receptor beta chains from one sample sequenced in a study of cytotoxic CD8 clonotypes in ibrutinib-treated CLL. Assay: immunoSEQ multiplex PCR; the TCRdb copy retains only in-frame clones and omits some. The sample shows approximately 45,000 clones, approximately 69% of them seen only once. Sequencing was performed on PBMCs, taken after 12 months of ibrutinib treatment. All receptors derive from a human donor with chronic lymphocytic leukemia.

V is TRBV19 and J is TRBJ1-2; the match to TRBD1 covers 11 bases. Trimming at V came to 4 bases and at J to 5 bases, leaving 9 bases not matched to a gene. CDR3 length: 16 amino acids. Looked up from germline, CDR1 is LNHDA and CDR2 is SQIVND (reference sequence). The CDR3 here is CASSTSRTGGRYGYTF. In DNA form, the CDR3 reads TGTGCCAGTAGTACCTCCCGGACAGGGGGCAGATATGGCTACACCTTC.

The table lists this clone with a count of one. CDR3 sequence: CASSSRKGGSQPNTGELFF. The CDR3 DNA reads as TGTGCCAGCAGTTCAAGGAAGGGGGGGTCTCAGCCTAACACCGGGGAGCTGTTTTTT. The J gene is TRBJ2-2, the V gene TRBV7-6, with D perhaps TRBD2 (7 bases). The V gene lost 6 bases and the J gene lost 2 bases, with 25 bases spanning the gap. Germline V gene data show CDR1 as SGHVS and CDR2 as FNYEAQ. The CDR3 is 19 amino acids.

The chain uses TRBV29-1 and TRBJ2-1; D call uncertain. The CDR3 spans 13 residues. Germline CDR1 SQVTM, CDR2 ANQGSEA. The V end lost 7 bases, the J end lost 0 bases, and 10 bases lay between the germline ends. CDR3 protein: CSGAASSYNEQFF. The DNA of the CDR3 is TGCAGCGGGGCGGCCAGCTCCTACAATGAGCAGTTCTTC.

Remarks on this clone: Other nucleotide sequences from this sample produce the same CDR3. The V call is TRBV5-1, the J call TRBJ2-6, with D possibly matching TRBD1 (6 bases). Trimming left V 3 bases short and J 2 bases short, with 9 bases between. This CDR3 has 15 residues. Germline V CDR1 and CDR2: SGHRS, YFSETQ. The CDR3 DNA sequence: TGCGCCAGCAGCTACCGGACAGCTGGGGCCAACGTCCTGACTTTC. Translation gives CASSYRTAGANVLTF.

This chain connects TRBV18 to TRBJ1-1; a possible D gene is TRBD1 (5 bases). The CDR3 loop spans 13 amino acids. V was cut by 1 base and J by 4 bases, with 7 bases left in between. CDR1 is KGHSH and CDR2 is LQKENI in the germline V gene. The CDR3 DNA reads TGTGCCAGCTCACCACGGGGGGGCACTGAAGCTTTCTTT. Translating it yields CASSPRGGTEAFF. Using reference TRBV18 and TRBJ1-1 for the parts outside the CDR3, the full variable domain is NAGVMQNPRHLVRRRGQEARLRCSPMKGHSHVYWYRQLPEEGLKFMVYLQKENIIDESGMPKERFSAEFPKEGPSILRIQQVVRGDSAAYFCASSPRGGTEAFFGQGTRLTVV.

The chain uses TRBV7-2 and TRBJ2-3; D gene ambiguous. Germline V gene lookup returns CDR1 SGHTA and CDR2 FQGNSA. This CDR3 spans 13 amino acids. Trimming took 5 bases from V and 3 from J, leaving 9 bases between them. The DNA of the CDR3 is TGTGCCAGCAGCCCCCTCCGGACAGATACGCAGTATTTT. Amino acid sequence: CASSPLRTDTQYF.

Only a few counts were recorded for this clone. The V and J genes are TRBV25-1 and TRBJ2-3, with a tentative D call TRBD1 (6 bases). This CDR3 spans 17 amino acids. The V end was cut by 4 bases, the J end by 2 bases, with 19 bases between. CDR1 is MGHDK and CDR2 is SYGVNS in the germline V gene. The chain's CDR3 is CASSGWERQVLTDTQYF. CDR3 nucleotides: TGTGCCAGCAGTGGTTGGGAAAGACAGGTCCTCACAGATACGCAGTATTTT. The entire variable domain, with the rest obtained from reference TRBV25-1 and TRBJ2-3, is as follows: EADIYQTPRYLVIGTGKKITLECSQTMGHDKMYWYQQDPGMELHLIHYSYGVNSTEKGDLSSESTVSRIRTEHFPLTLESARPSHTSQYLCASSGWERQVLTDTQYFGPGTRLTVL.

The chain employs TRBV9 and TRBJ1-2; TRBD1 matches at 8 bases. Per germline, CDR1 SGDLS and CDR2 YYNGEE. This CDR3 has 12 residues. V shed 4 bases and J 8 bases; nucleotides not matched to a gene: 4. Written as DNA, the CDR3 is TGTGCCAGCAGCAGGGGACAGGCGGGCTACACCTTC. Amino acids: CASSRGQAGYTF. Full variable domain (missing parts from reference TRBV9 and TRBJ1-2): DSGVTQTPKHLITATGQRVTLRCSPRSGDLSVYWYQQSLDQGLQFLIQYYNGEERAKGNILERFSAQQFPDLHSELNLSSLELGDSALYFCASSRGQAGYTFGSGTRLTVV.